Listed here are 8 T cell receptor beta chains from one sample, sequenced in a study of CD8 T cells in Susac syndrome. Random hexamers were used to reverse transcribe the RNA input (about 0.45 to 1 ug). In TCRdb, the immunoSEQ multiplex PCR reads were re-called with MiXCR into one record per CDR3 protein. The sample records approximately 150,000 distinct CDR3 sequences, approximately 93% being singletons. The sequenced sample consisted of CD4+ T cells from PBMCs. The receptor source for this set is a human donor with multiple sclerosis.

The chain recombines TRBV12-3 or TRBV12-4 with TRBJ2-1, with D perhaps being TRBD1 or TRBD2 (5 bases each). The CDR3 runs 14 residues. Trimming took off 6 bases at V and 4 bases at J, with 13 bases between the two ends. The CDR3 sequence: CASSPRGRYNEQFF. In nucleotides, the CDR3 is TGTGCCAGCAGCCCTCGGGGCAGATACAATGAGCAGTTCTTC.

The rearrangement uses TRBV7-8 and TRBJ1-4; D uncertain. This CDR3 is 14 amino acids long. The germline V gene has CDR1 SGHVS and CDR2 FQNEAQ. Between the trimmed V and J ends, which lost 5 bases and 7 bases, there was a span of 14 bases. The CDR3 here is CASSPGSKGEKLFF. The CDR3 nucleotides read TGTGCCAGCAGCCCGGGTTCTAAGGGTGAAAAACTGTTTTTT.

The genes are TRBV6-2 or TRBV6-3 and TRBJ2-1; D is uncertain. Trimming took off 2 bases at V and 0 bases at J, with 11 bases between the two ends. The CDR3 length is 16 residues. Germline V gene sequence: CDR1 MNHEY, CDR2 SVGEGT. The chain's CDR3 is CASSYIGLSSYNEQFF. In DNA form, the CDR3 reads TGTGCCAGCAGTTACATCGGTCTAAGCTCCTACAATGAGCAGTTCTTC.

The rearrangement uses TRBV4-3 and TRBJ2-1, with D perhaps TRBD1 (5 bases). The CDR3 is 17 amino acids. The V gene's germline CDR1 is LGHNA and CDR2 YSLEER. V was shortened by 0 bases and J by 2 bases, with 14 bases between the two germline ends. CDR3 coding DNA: TGCGCCAGCAGCCAAGATGGGGCACTCGAACCCTACAATGAGCAGTTCTTC. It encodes CASSQDGALEPYNEQFF.

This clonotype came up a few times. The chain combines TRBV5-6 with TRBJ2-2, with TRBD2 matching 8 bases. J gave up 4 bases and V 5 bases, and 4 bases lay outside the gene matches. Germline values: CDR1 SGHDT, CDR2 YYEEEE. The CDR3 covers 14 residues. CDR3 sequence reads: CASSPSGSTGELFF. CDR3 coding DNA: TGTGCCAGCAGTCCCAGCGGGAGCACCGGGGAGCTGTTTTTT.

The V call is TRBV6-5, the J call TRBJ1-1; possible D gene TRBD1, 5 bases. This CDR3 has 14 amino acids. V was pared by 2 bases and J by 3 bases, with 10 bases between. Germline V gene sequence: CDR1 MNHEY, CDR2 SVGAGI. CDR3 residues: CASSYQGGDTEAFF. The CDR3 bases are TGTGCCAGCAGTTACCAGGGAGGGGACACTGAAGCTTTCTTT.

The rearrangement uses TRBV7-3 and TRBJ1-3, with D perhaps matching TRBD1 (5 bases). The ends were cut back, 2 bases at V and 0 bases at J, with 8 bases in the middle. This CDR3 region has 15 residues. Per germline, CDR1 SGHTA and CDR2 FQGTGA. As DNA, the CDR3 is TGTGCCAGCAGCTTAGGGACTTACTCTGGAAACACCATATATTTT. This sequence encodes CASSLGTYSGNTIYF.

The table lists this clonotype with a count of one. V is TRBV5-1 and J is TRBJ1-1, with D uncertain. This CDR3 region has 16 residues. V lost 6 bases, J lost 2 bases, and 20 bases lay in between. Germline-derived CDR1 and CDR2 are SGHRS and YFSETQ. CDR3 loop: CASMPEWAGGNTEAFF. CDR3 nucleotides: TGCGCCAGCATGCCGGAGTGGGCTGGAGGTAACACTGAAGCTTTCTTT.